This TCR beta chain derives from a study of blood T cells in healthy people across ages. A second PCR, run for roughly 7 to 12 cycles, used a sample-barcoded 5' primer plus a J-beta primer mix. MiXCR, run by TCRdb on the 5' RACE reads, gives a single entry per CDR3 protein. The sample holds hundreds of thousands of distinct CDR3 sequences; 49% are singletons and the top ten take approximately 32%. Trimming left V 5 bases short and J 6 bases short, with 15 bases between. Germline CDR1 reads SGHTA; CDR2 reads FQGTGA. CDR3 length: 14 amino acids. The material sequenced was blood. The TCR sequence derives from a woman aged 60-75 years in good health. The chain is built from TRBV7-3 and TRBJ2-3; D not certain. The CDR3 here is CASSPTFLGDTQYF. CDR3 coding DNA: TGTGCCAGCAGCCCGACTTTTCTGGGGGATACGCAGTATTTT.